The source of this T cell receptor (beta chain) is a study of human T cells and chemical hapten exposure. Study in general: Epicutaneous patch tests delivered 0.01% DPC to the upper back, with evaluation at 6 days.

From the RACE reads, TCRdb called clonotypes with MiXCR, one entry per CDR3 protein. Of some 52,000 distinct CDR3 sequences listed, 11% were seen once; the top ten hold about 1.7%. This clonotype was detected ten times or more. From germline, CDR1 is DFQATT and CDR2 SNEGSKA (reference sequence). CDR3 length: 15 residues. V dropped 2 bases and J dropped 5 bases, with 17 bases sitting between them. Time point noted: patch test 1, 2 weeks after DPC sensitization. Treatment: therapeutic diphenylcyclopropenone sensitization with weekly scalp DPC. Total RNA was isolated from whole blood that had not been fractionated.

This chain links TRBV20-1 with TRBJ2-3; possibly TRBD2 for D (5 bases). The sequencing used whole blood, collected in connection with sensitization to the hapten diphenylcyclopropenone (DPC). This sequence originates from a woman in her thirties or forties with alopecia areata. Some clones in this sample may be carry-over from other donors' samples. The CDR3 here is CSARPSSGAQDTQYF. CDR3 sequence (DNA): TGCAGTGCTAGACCTTCCAGCGGAGCCCAAGATACGCAGTATTTT.